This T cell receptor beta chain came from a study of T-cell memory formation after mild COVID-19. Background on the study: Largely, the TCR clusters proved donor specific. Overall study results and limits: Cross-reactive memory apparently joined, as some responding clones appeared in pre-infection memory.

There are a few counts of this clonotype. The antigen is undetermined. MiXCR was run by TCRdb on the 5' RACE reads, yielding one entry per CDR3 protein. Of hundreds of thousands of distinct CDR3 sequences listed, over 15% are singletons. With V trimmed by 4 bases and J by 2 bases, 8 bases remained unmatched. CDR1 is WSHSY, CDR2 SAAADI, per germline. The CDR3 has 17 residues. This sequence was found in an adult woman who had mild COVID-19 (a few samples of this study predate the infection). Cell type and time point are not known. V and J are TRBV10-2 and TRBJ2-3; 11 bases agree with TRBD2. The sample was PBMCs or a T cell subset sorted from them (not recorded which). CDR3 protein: CASSVFGTSGSTDTQYF. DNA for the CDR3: TGCGCCAGCAGTGTCTTTGGGACTAGCGGTTCCACAGATACGCAGTATTTT.